Following are 29 T cell receptor beta chains from one sample sequenced in a study of resident and recirculating memory T cells in vitiligo. Using immunoSEQ multiplex PCR, the repertoire was profiled, and TCRdb retains in-frame clones only, with some absent. The data contain tens of thousands of clones, 90% to 95% of them singletons. Material for sequencing was blood. These receptors originate from a male donor with vitiligo.

V and J are TRBV19 and TRBJ2-2, with D perhaps matching TRBD1 (7 bases). This CDR3 comprises 17 residues. The germline V and J ends were trimmed by 8 bases and 4 bases, with 23 bases remaining between them. CDR1 and CDR2 (germline): LNHDA, SQIVND (reference sequence). The CDR3 DNA follows: TGTGCCAGTCGCAAGAATAGAGGGGGCGGGGTCACCGGGGAGCTGTTTTTT. This translates into CASRKNRGGGVTGELFF.

V gene TRBV1 combines with J gene TRBJ1-5; the table gives TRBD1 as D, unverified against the DNA. TRBV1 is a recognized pseudogene. The CDR3 totals 17 residues. CDR3 protein: CTSSQVTPGQGREPQHF. CDR3 bases: TGCACCAGCAGCCAAGTAACCCCCGGACAGGGGCGGGAGCCCCAGCATTTT.

The rearrangement uses TRBV19 and TRBJ1-5; 8 bases align to TRBD1. CDR1 is LNHDA, CDR2 SQIVND, per germline (reference sequence). This CDR3 contains 15 residues. The J segment lost 4 bases and the V segment lost 5 bases, leaving 7 bases of the junction unmatched. CDR3 protein: CASSSQGARNQPQHF. The CDR3 nucleotides are TGTGCCAGTAGTTCGCAGGGGGCGAGGAATCAGCCCCAGCATTTT.

This clone has a handful of counts. The J gene is TRBJ2-3, the V gene TRBV28, with 8 bases matching TRBD2. CDR1 is MDHEN, CDR2 SYDVKM, per germline. V dropped 6 bases and J dropped 3; count of bases not matched to a gene: 8. This CDR3 contains 15 residues. The CDR3 region is CASRAGTSSTDTQYF. The CDR3 region has the DNA TGTGCCAGCAGGGCCGGGACTAGTAGTACAGATACGCAGTATTTT.

The chain combines TRBV11-3 with TRBJ2-3; D gene uncertain. Germline V gene sequence: CDR1 SGHNT, CDR2 YENEEA. Trimming left V 4 bases short and J 5 bases short, with 7 bases between. This CDR3 spans 12 amino acids. Here the CDR3 reads CASSSRGDTQYF. The CDR3 bases are TGTGCCAGCAGCTCCCGCGGAGATACGCAGTATTTT.

The chain recombines TRBV7-9 with TRBJ2-5, with TRBD2 identical over 9 bases. Germline V gene lookup returns CDR1 SEHNR and CDR2 FQNEAQ (reference sequence). V was pared by 5 bases and J by 10 bases, with 5 bases of the junction left unmatched. The CDR3 runs to 12 residues. In DNA, the CDR3 is TGTGCCAGCAGCCTTAGCGGGAGTGTCCAGTACTTC. It yields the protein CASSLSGSVQYF.

The V gene is TRBV6-8, the J gene TRBJ2-5; no clear D. V lost 2 bases, J lost 0 bases, and 7 bases lay in between. This CDR3 is 14 amino acids long. Germline V gene sequence: CDR1 MNHGY, CDR2 SAAAGT. The CDR3 DNA is TGTGCCAGCAGTTACGATTCTAACCAAGAGACCCAGTACTTC. This gives the protein CASSYDSNQETQYF.

J is TRBJ2-7 and V is TRBV27, with TRBD2 matching 7 bases. V was clipped by 5 bases and J by 2 bases; unmatched bases: 9. The CDR3 contains 15 residues. Germline V gene sequence: CDR1 MNHEY, CDR2 SMNVEV (reference sequence). The CDR3 spells CASSPIGGWAYEQYF. CDR3 in DNA: TGTGCCAGCAGTCCCATCGGGGGGTGGGCCTACGAGCAGTACTTC.

The V gene is TRBV5-1, the J gene TRBJ2-2, with TRBD1 matching over 11 bases. Trimming removed 6 bases from V and 6 bases from J; junction bases left unmatched: 7. Germline V CDR1 and CDR2: SGHRS, YFSETQ. This CDR3 has 15 residues. This CDR3 reads CASTWDRGDAGELFF. In DNA form, the CDR3 reads TGCGCCAGCACCTGGGACAGGGGGGACGCCGGGGAGCTGTTTTTT.

The rearrangement uses TRBV4-1 and TRBJ2-7; 9 nucleotides match TRBD1. Germline assignment: CDR1 MGHRA and CDR2 YSYEKL. V was pared by 0 bases and J by 2 bases, with 8 bases of the junction left unmatched. The CDR3 is 17 amino acids. CDR3 loop: CASSQDQRTGVTYEQYF. DNA for the CDR3: TGCGCCAGCAGCCAAGATCAGAGGACAGGGGTAACCTACGAGCAGTACTTC.

The rearrangement uses TRBV30 and TRBJ2-7, with D possibly being TRBD2 (5 bases). The CDR3 runs to 14 residues. Looked up from germline, CDR1 is GTSNPN and CDR2 is SVGIG (reference sequence). V was pared by 5 bases and J by 2 bases, with 16 bases between. CDR3 in amino acids: CAWGEGAVAYEQYF. As DNA, the CDR3 is TGTGCCTGGGGGGAAGGAGCGGTGGCCTACGAGCAGTACTTC. Variable domain in full (rest from reference TRBV30 and TRBJ2-7): SQTIHQWPATLVQPVGSPLSLECTVEGTSNPNLYWYRQAAGRGLQLLFYSVGIGQISSEVPQNLSASRPQDRQFILSSKKLLLSDSGFYLCAWGEGAVAYEQYFGPGTRLTVT.

The chain links TRBV27 to TRBJ2-7, with 9 bases fitting TRBD2. The trim removed 6 bases at V and 12 bases at J, leaving 15 bases unmatched. The CDR3 covers 14 residues. Per germline, CDR1 MNHEY and CDR2 SMNVEV (reference sequence). The CDR3 loop is CASRVSGRDVRGYF. The CDR3 DNA sequence: TGTGCCAGCAGGGTTAGCGGGAGAGACGTCAGGGGGTACTTC.

A single count supports this clone. The chain joins TRBV5-4 to TRBJ2-1; perhaps TRBD2 as D (5 bases). CDR1 and CDR2 from the germline V gene are SGHNT and YYREEE (reference sequence). Trimming left V 0 bases short and J 9 bases short, with 13 bases between. The CDR3 contains 14 residues. This CDR3 reads CASSLGTEGTEQFF. The DNA of the CDR3 is TGTGCCAGCAGCTTGGGTACAGAGGGTACTGAGCAGTTCTTC.

The chain uses TRBV28 and TRBJ1-2, with 7 bases aligning to TRBD1. The CDR3 is made up of 13 amino acids. The V gene end was trimmed by 6 bases and the J gene end by 1 base; junction bases not matched to a gene: 2. Germline CDR1 and CDR2: MDHEN and SYDVKM. This CDR3 is CASSRQGNYGYTF. Written as DNA, the CDR3 is TGTGCCAGCAGCCGACAGGGTAACTATGGCTACACCTTC.

CDR3 in DNA: TGTGCCTCTGAGGGGGAGACTTCAACTAATGAAAAACTGTTTTTT. It codes for CASEGETSTNEKLFF. The V and J genes are TRBV30 and TRBJ1-4; TRBD1 might be the D (6 bases). Germline V gives CDR1 GTSNPN, CDR2 SVGIG (reference sequence). Trimming left V 7 bases short and J 0 bases short, with 15 bases between. The CDR3 loop spans 15 amino acids.

The table lists this clone with a few counts. The chain employs TRBV7-8 and TRBJ2-1; D not resolved. The V end was cut by 5 bases, the J end by 0 bases, with 8 bases between. Germline CDR1 reads SGHVS; CDR2 reads FQNEAQ. The CDR3 sequence is 14 residues long. CDR3 nucleotides: TGTGCCAGCAGCCCAAAGAGCTCCTACAATGAGCAGTTCTTC. This translates into CASSPKSSYNEQFF.

The chain joins TRBV28 to TRBJ1-5; 8 positions agree with TRBD1. The V segment lost 5 bases and the J segment 7 bases; nucleotides outside the gene matches: 19. This CDR3 has 18 residues. Germline V lookup: CDR1 MDHEN, CDR2 SYDVKM. Here the CDR3 DNA reads TGTGCCAGCAGTGGGGATCCGGGACAGGCCCTATGGGGGCAGCCCCAGCATTTT. Amino acid sequence: CASSGDPGQALWGQPQHF.

The chain is built from TRBV7-2 and TRBJ1-2, with 9 bases fitting TRBD1. V dropped 5 bases and J dropped 4; count of bases not matched to a gene: 8. This CDR3 comprises 15 residues. CDR1 is SGHTA, CDR2 FQGNSA, per germline. The CDR3 DNA reads TGTGCCAGCAGCCCCTGGACAGGGGACTCCTATGGCTACACCTTC. It codes for CASSPWTGDSYGYTF.

The chain has TRBV5-5 and TRBJ1-1; 7 nucleotides agree with TRBD1. This CDR3 has 17 amino acids. The V gene's germline CDR1 is SGHKS and CDR2 YYEKEE (reference sequence). V was pared by 4 bases and J by 4 bases, with 16 bases of the junction left unmatched. CDR3: CASSALTGATVATEAFF. In nucleotides, the CDR3 is TGTGCCAGCAGCGCACTAACAGGGGCCACCGTTGCCACTGAAGCTTTCTTT.

This chain links TRBV4-1 with TRBJ2-1; D unresolved. With 1 base removed from V and 9 bases from J, the gap between germline ends came to 7 bases. Germline CDR1 MGHRA, CDR2 YSYEKL. CDR3 length: 12 amino acids. CDR3 in DNA: TGCGCCAGCAGCCAAGTTTTGAGTGAGCAGTTCTTC. Encoded protein: CASSQVLSEQFF.

This chain joins TRBV5-1 and TRBJ1-2; D perhaps matches TRBD1 (5 bases). Trimming removed 7 bases from V and 0 bases from J, with 13 bases in between. This CDR3 has 14 amino acids. The V gene's germline CDR1 is SGHRS and CDR2 YFSETQ. CDR3 sequence: CASRPTVTNYGYTF. The CDR3 nucleotides are TGCGCCAGCCGACCGACAGTCACTAACTATGGCTACACCTTC.

The chain employs TRBV30 and TRBJ2-3; 7 bases are shared with TRBD2. The V segment lost 5 bases and the J segment 1 base; nucleotides outside the gene matches: 9. In germline, CDR1 is GTSNPN, CDR2 SVGIG (reference sequence). The CDR3 is 15 residues long. This CDR3 reads CAWVTSVRGTDTQYF. CDR3 bases: TGTGCCTGGGTTACTAGCGTTAGGGGCACAGATACGCAGTATTTT. The full variable domain, completed using reference TRBV30 and TRBJ2-3, is SQTIHQWPATLVQPVGSPLSLECTVEGTSNPNLYWYRQAAGRGLQLLFYSVGIGQISSEVPQNLSASRPQDRQFILSSKKLLLSDSGFYLCAWVTSVRGTDTQYFGPGTRLTVL.

With regard to this clone: Different DNA sequences within this sample yield the same CDR3. The rearrangement joins TRBV6-5 to TRBJ1-2, with D perhaps TRBD1 (5 bases). The CDR3 spans 13 residues. CDR1 MNHEY and CDR2 SVGAGI come from the germline V gene. V dropped 5 bases and J dropped 3 bases, with 10 bases sitting between them. The CDR3: CASSPGGDYGYTF. CDR3 nucleotide sequence: TGTGCCAGCAGTCCCGGGGGGGACTATGGCTACACCTTC.

The rearrangement uses TRBV5-1 and TRBJ2-5, with TRBD2 as a possible D gene (6 bases). With the DNA end fitting TRBJ2-7 better, the J assignment may be wrong. The CDR3 is made up of 14 amino acids. In germline, CDR1 is SGHRS, CDR2 YFSETQ. DNA of the CDR3: TGCGCCAGCAGCTTGGACGGGGGACGCTACGAGCAGTACTTC. Protein product: CASSLDGGRYEQYF.

This clone came up once. The V gene is TRBV7-8, the J gene TRBJ2-7; 7 positions agree with TRBD1. CDR3 length: 14 residues. CDR1 and CDR2 (germline): SGHVS, FQNEAQ. After removal of 6 bases from V and 1 base from J, the junction contained 6 bases not matched to a gene. For the CDR3, the DNA is TGTGCCAGCAGACCCGACAGGGTATCCTACGAGCAGTACTTC. This encodes CASRPDRVSYEQYF. Complete variable domain (other parts from reference TRBV7-8 and TRBJ2-7): GAGVSQSPRYKVAKRGQDVALRCDPISGHVSLFWYQQALGQGPEFLTYFQNEAQLDKSGLPSDRFFAERPEGSVSTLKIQRTQQEDSAVYLCASRPDRVSYEQYFGPGTRLTVT.

Worth noting for this clone: The same CDR3 is also encoded by other DNA sequences in this sample. The chain couples TRBV28 to TRBJ2-7; 7 nucleotides align to TRBD1. Trimming at V came to 3 bases and at J to 3 bases, leaving 5 bases not matched to a gene. Germline CDR1 reads MDHEN; CDR2 reads SYDVKM. CDR3 length: 14 amino acids. CDR3 residues: CASSFPRDSYEQYF. CDR3 coding DNA: TGTGCCAGCAGTTTTCCCCGGGACAGCTACGAGCAGTACTTC. The entire variable domain, with the rest obtained from reference TRBV28 and TRBJ2-7, is as follows: DVKVTQSSRYLVKRTGEKVFLECVQDMDHENMFWYRQDPGLGLRLIYFSYDVKMKEKGDIPEGYSVSREKKERFSLILESASTNQTSMYLCASSFPRDSYEQYFGPGTRLTVT.

The chain links TRBV7-3 to TRBJ2-7; TRBD1 is a possible D gene (5 bases). This CDR3 contains 15 residues. V was pared by 3 bases and J by 0 bases, with 12 bases between. Germline V lookup: CDR1 SGHTA, CDR2 FQGTGA. The chain's CDR3 is CASSFGAASSYEQYF. The CDR3 DNA reads TGTGCCAGCAGCTTTGGGGCGGCTAGCTCCTACGAGCAGTACTTC.

The CDR3: CASSFVQGPTEAFF. CDR3 nucleotide sequence: TGCGCCAGCAGCTTCGTACAGGGTCCCACTGAAGCTTTCTTT. The V call is TRBV5-1, the J call TRBJ1-1, with D tentatively TRBD1 (6 bases). Germline CDR1 is SGHRS and CDR2 is YFSETQ. The CDR3 is 14 amino acids. V lost 2 bases and J lost 4, with 12 bases in between.

This chain joins TRBV28 and TRBJ1-2, with D tentatively TRBD1 (5 bases). V was pared by 4 bases and J by 4 bases, with 25 bases between. This CDR3 contains 18 residues. CDR1 is MDHEN and CDR2 is SYDVKM in the germline V gene. CDR3 protein: CASSSLGTRDRVIYGYTF. The CDR3 nucleotides read TGTGCCAGCAGTTCCCTTGGGACTCGTGACAGAGTTATCTATGGCTACACCTTC.